This is a list of T cell receptor beta chains from one sample in a study of T cells in Graves' hyperthyroidism and ophthalmopathy. TCRdb independently ran MiXCR on the multiplex PCR reads; one entry per CDR3 protein. Here the sample spans 660,000 or so distinct CDR3 sequences, 45% being singletons. Sample: peripheral blood or thyroid tissue (not recorded which). Receptors were obtained from an adult man with Graves' disease, either hyperthyroidism or ophthalmopathy (not recorded which). CDR3s include the opening cysteine and the closing phenylalanine or tryptophan. A D gene is named only where the DNA matches it firmly. Clone size is given for some rows only: seen once, a few or many times, or a class if the clone is expanded.

TRBV6-5	NA	TRBJ2-2	few	CASSPSGHFRTGELFF	TGTGCCAGCAGCCCCTCGGGCCACTTTCGTACCGGGGAGCTGTTTTTT
TRBV14	NA	TRBJ1-4	many	CASSRQRNEKLFF	TGTGCCAGCAGCCGACAGAGAAATGAAAAACTGTTTTTT
TRBV7-9	NA	TRBJ2-7	NA	CASSNSRSSYEQYF	TGTGCCAGCAGCAACTCCAGGAGCTCCTACGAGCAGTACTTC
TRBV5-1	TRBD1	TRBJ1-1	few	CASSLQGASTEAFF	TGCGCCAGCAGCTTGCAGGGGGCGAGCACTGAAGCTTTCTTT
TRBV9	TRBD1	TRBJ1-5	once	CASSGGDRGEGNQPQHF	TGTGCCAGCAGCGGGGGGGACAGGGGCGAGGGCAATCAGCCCCAGCATTTT
TRBV5-1	TRBD1	TRBJ2-7	NA	CASSLALAGGRNEQYF	TGCGCCAGCAGCTTGGCCTTAGCAGGGGGCAGGAACGAGCAGTACTTC
TRBV29-1	TRBD1	TRBJ1-2	NA	CSVEPLGQGDYGYTF	TGCAGCGTTGAACCCTTGGGACAGGGCGACTATGGCTACACCTTC
TRBV7-2	NA	TRBJ2-7	NA	CASSPDGGGGSRYEQYF	TGCGCCAGCAGCCCCGACGGGGGAGGGGGGTCCCGCTACGAGCAGTACTTC
TRBV27	NA	TRBJ2-2	NA	CASSLSQGIVSGELFF	TGTGCCAGCAGTTTATCCCAGGGTATCGTTAGCGGGGAGCTGTTTTTT
TRBV5-4	TRBD1	TRBJ1-2	NA	CASGPRGSGGYTF	TGTGCCAGCGGGCCCAGGGGGAGCGGTGGCTACACCTTC
TRBV6-5	NA	TRBJ2-7	NA	CASSKLGGNYEQYF	TGTGCCAGCAGCAAGTTAGGGGGAAACTACGAGCAGTACTTC
TRBV29-1	NA	TRBJ1-2	NA	CSRRDNYGYTF	TGCAGTCGCCGGGACAACTATGGCTACACCTTC
TRBV10-3	NA	TRBJ2-5	NA	CAISGGGETQYF	TGTGCCATCAGTGGAGGAGGGGAGACCCAGTACTTC
TRBV20-1	NA	TRBJ1-3	NA	CSARDGKWPGNTIYF	TGCAGTGCTAGAGATGGAAAGTGGCCTGGAAACACCATATATTTT
TRBV5-4	NA	TRBJ1-6	NA	CASSSIQGLDSPLHF	TGTGCCAGCAGCTCCATACAGGGTTTGGATTCACCCCTCCACTTT
TRBV7-9	TRBD1	TRBJ1-1	NA	CASSTGQGDVADTEAFF	TGTGCCAGCAGCACTGGACAGGGGGATGTCGCCGACACTGAAGCTTTCTTT
TRBV2	NA	TRBJ2-2	few	CASTLGVAGELFF	TGTGCCAGCACCCTAGGGGTGGCCGGGGAGCTGTTTTTT
TRBV7-8	NA	TRBJ2-3	NA	CASSLQASSAQYF	TGTGCCAGCAGCTTACAAGCCAGCTCGGCGCAGTATTTT
TRBV7-9	NA	TRBJ2-5	NA	CASSLALRTPLQGRKETQYF	TGTGCCAGCAGCTTAGCCCTACGAACCCCATTACAGGGTAGGAAAGAGACCCAGTACTTC
TRBV29-1	TRBD2	TRBJ2-5	few	CSVEGEISGGRQETQYF	TGCAGCGTTGAAGGGGAGATTAGCGGGGGACGACAAGAGACCCAGTACTTC
TRBV7-2	NA	TRBJ1-1	NA	CAGASSMNTEAFF	TGTGCCGGTGCCAGCAGTATGAACACTGAAGCTTTCTTT
TRBV7-9	NA	TRBJ2-2	NA	CASSLSKGTGELFF	TGTGCCAGCAGCTTGAGTAAAGGCACCGGGGAGCTGTTTTTT
TRBV7-9	TRBD1	TRBJ1-5	NA	CASSLWTGGYGNQPQHF	TGTGCCAGCAGCTTATGGACAGGGGGCTATGGCAATCAGCCCCAGCATTTT
TRBV11-2	TRBD2	TRBJ2-7	once	CASSSSAGNSYEQYF	TGTGCCAGCAGCTCCTCAGCGGGAAACTCCTACGAGCAGTACTTC
TRBV29-1	NA	TRBJ2-2	NA	CSVVGGQGAGELFF	TGCAGCGTTGTTGGGGGGCAGGGGGCCGGGGAGCTGTTTTTT
TRBV2	TRBD1	TRBJ1-5	NA	CASRSDRGEPQHF	TGTGCCAGCAGATCGGACAGGGGCGAACCCCAGCATTTT
TRBV10-3	NA	TRBJ1-6	many	CAIKDAGNNSPLHF	TGTGCCATCAAGGATGCAGGGAATAATTCACCCCTCCACTTT
TRBV19	NA	TRBJ1-5	once	CASTGSRSNQPQHF	TGTGCCAGTACGGGGAGTCGGTCCAATCAGCCCCAGCATTTT
TRBV20-1	NA	TRBJ1-4	NA	CSARPPSVEKLFF	TGCAGTGCTAGACCCCCTAGTGTTGAAAAACTGTTTTTT
TRBV11-2	NA	TRBJ1-3	NA	CASSQGRVGGNTIYF	TGTGCCAGCAGCCAGGGACGGGTCGGTGGAAACACCATATATTTT
TRBV29-1	TRBD1	TRBJ1-2	many	CSAARDRDDGYTF	TGCAGCGCCGCCCGGGACAGGGATGATGGCTACACCTTC
TRBV5-1	TRBD1	TRBJ1-2	few	CASSPGDRGYGYTF	TGCGCCAGCAGCCCCGGAGACAGGGGCTATGGCTACACCTTC
TRBV7-2	NA	TRBJ2-7	NA	CASSPGVGDEQYF	TGTGCCAGCAGCCCCGGCGTCGGCGACGAGCAGTACTTC
TRBV6-5	NA	TRBJ1-6	many	CASSYSSHSPLHF	TGTGCCAGCAGTTACTCGAGTCATTCACCCCTCCACTTT
TRBV20-1	TRBD1	TRBJ1-2	NA	CSVGGTGVKGYTF	TGCAGTGTGGGCGGGACAGGGGTAAAGGGCTACACCTTC
TRBV7-9	NA	TRBJ2-5	many	CASSLEGRLYQETQYF	TGTGCCAGCAGCTTAGAGGGCAGGTTGTACCAAGAGACCCAGTACTTC
TRBV7-9	NA	TRBJ1-3	NA	CASSSRDSGNTIYF	TGTGCCAGCAGCTCTCGGGACTCTGGAAACACCATATATTTT
TRBV29-1	NA	TRBJ1-2	NA	CSVADGSNYGYTF	TGCAGCGTCGCCGACGGATCTAACTATGGCTACACCTTC
TRBV29-1	NA	TRBJ1-4	many	CSVPGGGKLFF	TGCAGCGTCCCGGGGGGGGGAAAACTGTTTTTT
TRBV10-3	NA	TRBJ2-5	many	CAISDLEETQYF	TGTGCCATCAGTGATCTTGAAGAGACCCAGTACTTC
TRBV29-1	NA	TRBJ1-4	NA	CSVAGATNEKLFF	TGCAGCGTCGCGGGCGCAACTAATGAAAAACTGTTTTTT
TRBV29-1	NA	TRBJ2-5	many	CSVVGTAQETQYF	TGCAGCGTTGTAGGGACTGCACAAGAGACCCAGTACTTC
TRBV29-1	TRBD1	TRBJ1-5	NA	CSEQGSQPQHF	TGCAGTGAACAGGGGAGCCAGCCCCAGCATTTT
TRBV20-1	TRBD1	TRBJ1-5	few	CSARDGTGWAGNQPQHF	TGCAGTGCTAGAGATGGGACAGGGTGGGCTGGTAATCAGCCCCAGCATTTT
TRBV7-2	NA	TRBJ2-2	NA	CASTPNTGELFF	TGTGCCAGCACGCCGAACACCGGGGAGCTGTTTTTT
TRBV7-2	NA	TRBJ2-7	few	CASSARLGSNEQYF	TGTGCCAGCAGTGCACGACTAGGGTCCAACGAGCAGTACTTC
TRBV7-9	NA	TRBJ1-6	few	CASSLALRTENSPLHF	TGTGCCAGCAGCTTGGCGCTAAGGACAGAAAATTCACCCCTCCACTTT
TRBV10-3	NA	TRBJ2-5	NA	CAIRREEGETQYF	TGTGCCATCAGAAGGGAAGAGGGGGAGACCCAGTACTTC